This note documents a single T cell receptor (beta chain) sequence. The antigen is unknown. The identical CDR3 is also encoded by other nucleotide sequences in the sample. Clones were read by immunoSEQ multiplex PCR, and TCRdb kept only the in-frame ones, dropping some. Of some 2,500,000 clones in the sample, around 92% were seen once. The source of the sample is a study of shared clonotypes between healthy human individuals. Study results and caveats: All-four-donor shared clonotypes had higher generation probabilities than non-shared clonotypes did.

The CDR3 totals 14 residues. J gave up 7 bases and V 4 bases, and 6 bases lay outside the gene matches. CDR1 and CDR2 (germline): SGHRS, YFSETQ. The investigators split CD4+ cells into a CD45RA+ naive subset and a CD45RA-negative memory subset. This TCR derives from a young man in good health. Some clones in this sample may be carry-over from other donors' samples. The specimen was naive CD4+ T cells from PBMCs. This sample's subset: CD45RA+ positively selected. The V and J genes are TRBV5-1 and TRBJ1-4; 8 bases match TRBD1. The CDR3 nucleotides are TGCGCCAGCAGCCTTGGACAGGGAGGTGAAAAACTGTTTTTT. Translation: CASSLGQGGEKLFF.